This paragraph reports one TCR beta chain. Its antigen is as yet unknown. The sample is drawn from a study of cytomegalovirus exposure and HLA in healthy donors. Notes on the study in general: Most subjects had HLA-A and HLA-B alleles reportedly predicted accurately by TCR beta sequences.

A multiplex PCR was run with 60 Vbeta primers and 13 Jbeta primers. This table comes from immunoSEQ multiplex PCR, and its TCRdb copy is limited to in-frame clones, with some not included. The repertoire consists of about 160,000 clones, with roughly 80% occurring once and the leading ten covering roughly 1%. Between the trimmed V and J ends, which lost 4 bases and 8 bases, there was a span of 21 bases. Per the germline V gene, CDR1 is SEHNR and CDR2 is FQNEAQ (reference sequence). The CDR3 is 15 amino acids. Sequences were obtained from PBMCs. The chain combines TRBV7-9 with TRBJ2-7; D is uncertain. The receptor was derived from a man in his thirties or forties in good health and CMV-seronegative. Here the CDR3 DNA reads TGTGCCAGCAGCTCACATACCTCGGAGATTATTAAGCAGTACTTC. It yields the protein CASSSHTSEIIKQYF.